The entry below describes one T cell receptor beta chain. No cognate antigen has been identified for it. One base away there is no much larger clone; base qualities are not given. Another Seattle source contributed samples from volunteer blood donors who had recovered from COVID-19. Whole blood was collected in K2EDTA tubes by collaborating institutions according to the institutions' own protocols. Collaborator samples were shipped for TCRbeta analysis as frozen whole blood, isolated PBMCs, or DNA extracted from either sample type. This entry is derived from a study of blood T cell repertoires in COVID-19 (dated by TCRdb to 2020 to 2022). About the study as a whole: The collaborator samples originated in the United States, Italy and Spain and spanned the acute and convalescent phases of COVID-19. The material from the prospective study consisted of cDNA or gDNA derived from T cells, B-cell-depleted T cells, or PBMCs. Subjects who had been exposed to COVID-19, were actively infected with it, or had recovered from it provided the deeply sampled blood TCRbeta repertoires that made up the dataset. The repertoires were released in a freely available public database meant as a resource for research on the immune response to SARS-CoV-2. Samples came from the ongoing ImmuneRACE study (first 160 participants) plus 1,254 subjects from 6 global collaborators. A de-identified subject ID, COVID-19 status, age in years and sex were almost always included in the sample metadata. Where available, HLA class I and class II types were taken from metadata supplied by the sample provider and were not determined by assay-based typing.

General study outcomes and caveats: The amount of clinical and demographic metadata varied by source and participant and was provided uncurated.

CDR1 is given as LGHDT and CDR2 as YNNKEL, both from the germline V gene (reference sequence). Clipping removes 1 base from V and 7 bases from J, with 13 as the unmatched junction base count. Including the terminal cysteine and phenylalanine, the CDR3 comprises 18 residues. Of all the DNA, just the CDR3 is kept, 54 bases in frame from base 1. TCRbeta CDR3 regions were amplified from genomic DNA by means of the immunoSEQ Assay, a bias-controlled multiplex PCR. Processing in the source paper ran as follows. Nucleated cell counts per sample were estimated from amplification of reference gene primers within the assay. To quantify the absolute abundance of each unique TCRbeta CDR3 rearrangement, sequence reads were collapsed and filtered. Productive Simpson clonality was computed per sample as the square root of Simpson's diversity index over productive rearrangements. TCRdb mirrors the immuneACCESS table, restricted to in-frame sequences. Some clones are absent from its copies; in checked studies, under half trace to an unresolved V gene, and the reason for the others is unknown. For V, J and clone size, that table is used; D and trimming come from the DNA. This sample holds 250,000 to 350,000 clones; about 89% were observed only once. 5% to 7% of the sample is in the top ten clones.

The receptor was isolated from a young man who had recovered from COVID-19. The chain joins TRBV3-1 (or the pseudogene TRBV3-2) to TRBJ2-2; TRBD1 fits 9 bases in the junction. The sample was peripheral blood. The DNA sequence follows: TGTGCCAGCAGCCAAGGTCGTTCCGGGACAGGGCCCCTCGGGGAGCTGTTTTTT. This sequence encodes CASSQGRSGTGPLGELFF.